This T cell receptor beta chain was obtained from a study of cytomegalovirus exposure and HLA in healthy donors. General study findings and limits: In vitro, three CMV-associated chains proved specific for CMV antigens.

As regards this clone: Its antigen is as yet unknown.

The PCR was carried out with 60 Vbeta primers and 13 Jbeta primers. Here immunoSEQ multiplex PCR was the method, and the copy in TCRdb shows in-frame clones only, minus some. The sample lists more than 150,000 clones, approximately 80% occurring once. The sequenced sample consisted of PBMCs. The TCR was taken from a girl aged 2 to 9 in good health and CMV-seropositive.

The CDR3 loop is CASSLMGSQETQYF. The CDR3 nucleotides read TGTGCCAGCAGCTTAATGGGGAGCCAAGAGACCCAGTACTTC. This chain links TRBV5-5 with TRBJ2-5, with D maybe TRBD2 (5 bases). Trimming shortened V by 2 bases and J by 1 base, and 9 bases separated the two germline ends. Per germline, CDR1 SGHKS and CDR2 YYEKEE (reference sequence). This CDR3 comprises 14 residues.